The next 32 T cell receptor beta chains were all read from a single sample in a study of molecular identifiers for immune sequencing clone quantification. TCRdb re-called the PCR reads through MiXCR, storing one row per CDR3 protein. The table includes approximately 630,000 distinct CDR3 sequences, roughly 23% detected once. The sequencing input was naive CD8+ T cells from blood, with Jurkat cell RNA spiked in. Subset of the sample: FACS-sorted CD8+CD4-CCR7+CD45RA+ naive T cells. Source of these receptors: a human donor in good health. Some libraries in this study had Jurkat cell RNA spiked in.

The CDR3 nucleotides are TGTGCCAGCACCCCCACGCAAGGAGATCAGCCCCAGCATTTT. This encodes CASTPTQGDQPQHF. The J gene is TRBJ1-5, the V gene TRBV28; D unclear. Germline V gives CDR1 MDHEN, CDR2 SYDVKM. This CDR3 is 14 amino acids long. V was shortened by 7 bases and J by 5 bases, with 15 bases between the two germline ends. The entire variable domain, with the rest obtained from reference TRBV28 and TRBJ1-5, is as follows: DVKVTQSSRYLVKRTGEKVFLECVQDMDHENMFWYRQDPGLGLRLIYFSYDVKMKEKGDIPEGYSVSREKKERFSLILESASTNQTSMYLCASTPTQGDQPQHFGDGTRLSIL.

This clonotype has at least ten counts. The V call is TRBV6-2 or TRBV6-3, the J call TRBJ2-5; tentatively, D is TRBD1 (5 bases). CDR1 and CDR2 from the germline V gene are MNHEY and SVGEGT. The CDR3 totals 15 residues. V lost 6 bases and J lost 1, with 15 bases in between. CDR3 nucleotides: TGTGCCAGCAGCCCCTACGGACAAGGCCAAGAGACCCAGTACTTC. Protein product: CASSPYGQGQETQYF.

The chain uses TRBV12-5 and TRBJ2-1; 11 bases line up with TRBD2. With 1 base clipped from V and 5 bases from J, the junction kept 4 bases outside the gene matches. CDR1 is LGHNT, CDR2 FRNRAP, per germline. The CDR3 covers 16 residues. CDR3 protein: CASGLGQLAGDNEQFF. CDR3 in DNA: TGTGCTAGTGGTTTGGGGCAACTAGCGGGAGACAATGAGCAGTTCTTC.

A note on this clonotype: A much more abundant neighbour one base away suggests this may be a read error. The J gene is TRBJ1-1, the V gene TRBV6-5; TRBD1 matches at 7 bases. This CDR3 spans 15 amino acids. Germline V gene data show CDR1 as MNHEY and CDR2 as SVGAGI. The CDR3: CAGSPGQGGITEAFF. The CDR3 region has the DNA TGTGCCGGCAGTCCCGGGCAGGGGGGCATCACTGAAGCTTTCTTT.

This chain links TRBV29-1 with TRBJ2-7; TRBD1 agrees at 8 bases. CDR3 length: 12 residues. Germline V gives CDR1 SQVTM, CDR2 ANQGSEA. After removal of 7 bases from V and 4 bases from J, the junction contained 6 bases not matched to a gene. CDR3 sequence reads: CSGGTGPYEQYF. CDR3 DNA sequence: TGCAGCGGCGGGACAGGCCCATACGAGCAGTACTTC.

The J gene is TRBJ2-1, the V gene TRBV20-1; 8 bases align to TRBD2. The CDR3 contains 16 residues. J was trimmed by 7 bases and V by 3 bases; bases with no gene match: 14. Germline lookup yields CDR1 DFQATT and CDR2 SNEGSKA (reference sequence). CDR3 sequence reads: CSASPPGTRLSNEQFF. In DNA, the CDR3 is TGCAGTGCTAGCCCCCCTGGGACTAGGCTTTCGAATGAGCAGTTCTTC.

For this clonotype: Being one base from a much bigger clone, this may be a read error. The CDR3 DNA sequence: TGTGCCAGCAACCCCCCTACAGTGAACACTGAAGCTTTCTTT. Protein sequence: CASNPPTVNTEAFF. The chain combines TRBV7-6 with TRBJ1-1; D not resolved. Trimming shortened V by 7 bases and J by 0 bases, and 12 bases separated the two germline ends. The V gene's germline CDR1 is SGHVS and CDR2 FNYEAQ. The CDR3 consists of 14 residues.

This clonotype was picked up many times. The CDR3 DNA reads as TGTGCCAGCAGCCCGAGGGACGGAACCTACGAGCAGTACTTC. Protein sequence: CASSPRDGTYEQYF. This chain uses TRBV7-9 with TRBJ2-7; D possibly matches TRBD1 or TRBD2 (5 bases each). This CDR3 has 14 amino acids. The germline V gene has CDR1 SEHNR and CDR2 FQNEAQ (reference sequence). The germline V and J ends were trimmed by 5 bases and 2 bases, with 13 bases remaining between them.

The chain employs TRBV20-1 and TRBJ2-5, with D unclear. This CDR3 spans 15 amino acids. CDR1 and CDR2 (germline): DFQATT, SNEGSKA (reference sequence). Trimming removed 7 bases from V and 5 bases from J, with 23 bases in between. CDR3 nucleotide sequence: TGCAGTGTTCTCGGAATGATCGGCGGTTGGGAGACCCAGTACTTC. It encodes CSVLGMIGGWETQYF.

The V call is TRBV7-9, the J call TRBJ1-6, with a possible D match to TRBD1 (5 bases). V was shortened by 2 bases and J by 2 bases, with 10 bases between the two germline ends. CDR3 size: 16 residues. The V gene's germline CDR1 is SEHNR and CDR2 FQNEAQ (reference sequence). The CDR3 sequence: CASSLPPGAYNSPLHF. Written as DNA, the CDR3 is TGTGCCAGCAGCTTACCTCCGGGGGCCTATAATTCACCCCTCCACTTT.

The V call is TRBV3-1, the J call TRBJ2-1; either TRBD1 or TRBD2 may supply D (5 bases each). The germline V gene has CDR1 LGHDT and CDR2 YNNKEL (reference sequence). The CDR3 is 17 amino acids. Trimming pared 0 bases from V and 0 bases from J, leaving 12 bases between. The CDR3 coding sequence is TGTGCCAGCAGCCAAGATTGGGACCAGAGCTCCTACAATGAGCAGTTCTTC. It specifies CASSQDWDQSSYNEQFF.

The chain joins TRBV5-3 to TRBJ1-1; possibly TRBD1 for D (6 bases). TRBV5-3 is marked as an open reading frame, function uncertain. Trimming took 8 bases from V and 0 from J, leaving 26 bases between them. The CDR3 is made up of 18 amino acids. CDR3 amino acids: CASSPTGGAPLMNTEAFF. As DNA, the CDR3 is TGTGCCAGCAGTCCTACCGGGGGGGCGCCGTTGATGAACACTGAAGCTTTCTTT.

The rearrangement joins TRBV12-3 or TRBV12-4 to TRBJ2-7; TRBD1 aligns across 9 bases. Losses at the gene ends were 5 bases for V and 5 bases for J; bases not matched to a gene: 7. The CDR3 contains 14 residues. The CDR3 region has the DNA TGTGCCAGCAGTCCCGGGACAGGGCCCGACGAGCAGTACTTC. This translates into CASSPGTGPDEQYF.

The chain is built from TRBV3-1 and TRBJ2-1, with TRBD2 identical over 10 bases. CDR3 length equals 16 residues. V lost 5 bases, J lost 3 bases, and 7 bases stayed unmatched. Germline V gene data show CDR1 as LGHDT and CDR2 as YNNKEL (reference sequence). CDR3 amino acids: CASSNLAGGGYNEQFF. The CDR3 nucleotides read TGTGCCAGCAGCAACTTAGCGGGAGGTGGCTACAATGAGCAGTTCTTC.

This clonotype was picked up many times. The rearrangement uses TRBV4-3 and TRBJ2-7; either TRBD1 or TRBD2 may fit D (5 bases each). Looked up from germline, CDR1 is LGHNA and CDR2 is YSLEER. V was pared by 4 bases and J by 3 bases, with 13 bases between. The CDR3 is 14 amino acids. CDR3 sequence: CASSRGSDDYEQYF. CDR3 in DNA: TGCGCCAGCAGCCGGGGGTCCGACGACTACGAGCAGTACTTC.

V gene TRBV30 combines with J gene TRBJ2-7; TRBD1 or TRBD2 may be the D gene (6 bases each). Germline V gene data show CDR1 as GTSNPN and CDR2 as SVGIG (reference sequence). This CDR3 spans 11 amino acids. In nucleotides, the CDR3 is TGTGCAGGGGGGATATTATACAAGCAGTACTTC. This translates into CAGGILYKQYF.

This clonotype has ten or more counts. The rearrangement uses TRBV2 and TRBJ1-4; D is possibly TRBD1 (6 bases). Germline V gives CDR1 SNHLY, CDR2 FYNNEI. The CDR3 is 13 residues long. V was pared by 8 bases and J by 6 bases, with 13 bases between. The CDR3 DNA follows: TGTGCCAGCGCCGGGGGCGCTTATGAAAAACTGTTTTTT. As protein: CASAGGAYEKLFF.

The table lists this clonotype with a count of one. Since a much larger clone is just one base distant, this may be a read error. The rearrangement joins TRBV7-9 to TRBJ2-3, with 8 bases fitting TRBD2. CDR1 and CDR2 from the germline V gene are SEHNR and FQNEAQ (reference sequence). Trimming at V came to 5 bases and at J to 2 bases, leaving 6 bases not matched to a gene. CDR3 length: 15 amino acids. The CDR3 sequence is CASSGSGINTDTQYF. CDR3 nucleotide sequence: TGTGCCAGCAGCGGTAGCGGGATCAACACAGATACGCAGTATTTT.

This clonotype was recorded a few times. A much larger clone is a single base away; this may be a read error. This chain links TRBV12-3 or TRBV12-4 with TRBJ1-1, with 11 bases fitting TRBD1. This CDR3 is built from 16 residues. J lost 7 bases, V lost 6 bases, and 13 bases had no gene match. The CDR3 sequence: CASRLWDRGVGGEAFF. The CDR3 nucleotides are TGTGCCAGCAGATTGTGGGACAGGGGGGTTGGTGGTGAAGCTTTCTTT.

The chain is built from TRBV6-1 and TRBJ2-2; TRBD1 aligns across 7 bases. The CDR3 runs to 14 residues. Germline values: CDR1 MNHNS, CDR2 SASEGT. V lost 8 bases to trimming and J lost 3 bases; unmatched junction nucleotides: 6. CDR3 in amino acids: CASSRTGYTGELFF. CDR3 nucleotides: TGTGCCAGCTCCCGGACAGGCTACACCGGGGAGCTGTTTTTT.

V and J are TRBV7-2 and TRBJ2-7, with 11 bases fitting TRBD1. The V gene's germline CDR1 is SGHTA and CDR2 FQGNSA. The trim removed 1 base at V and 4 bases at J, leaving 3 bases unmatched. The CDR3 covers 15 residues. CDR3 DNA sequence: TGTGCCAGCAGCTTAGAGGGACAGGGGGGATACGAGCAGTACTTC. This sequence encodes CASSLEGQGGYEQYF.

Concerning this clonotype itself: Mismatch with germline at one junction end may stem from a read error. The chain combines TRBV4-1 with TRBJ1-1; 7 bases match TRBD1. Germline assignment: CDR1 MGHRA and CDR2 YSYEKL. The CDR3 sequence is 12 residues long. The CDR3 is CAGSHTGTESRF. The CDR3 nucleotides read TGCGCCGGCAGCCACACCGGGACAGAGTCGCGCTTT.

This clonotype was counted ten times or more. The chain employs TRBV13 and TRBJ2-3, with TRBD2 identical over 11 bases. The CDR3 has 16 residues. Germline CDR1 reads PRHDT; CDR2 reads FYEKMQ (reference sequence). The J segment lost 5 bases and the V segment lost 1 base, leaving 5 bases of the junction unmatched. Here the CDR3 reads CASSLEGLAEQDTQYF. CDR3 DNA: TGTGCCAGCAGCTTAGAGGGACTAGCGGAGCAAGATACGCAGTATTTT.

Concerning this clonotype itself: Compared with germline, one end of the junction differs, possibly owing to a read error. J is TRBJ2-7 and V is TRBV20-1; the D is unclear. Germline assignment: CDR1 DFQATT and CDR2 SNEGSKA (reference sequence). The CDR3 is 13 residues long. The CDR3 reads CSAGEPLTYEQYF. DNA for the CDR3: TGCAGTGCTGGAGAACCACTAACCTACGAGCAGTACTTC.

This clonotype was counted between two and nine times. This chain joins TRBV4-1 and TRBJ1-1; D unclear. Trimming shortened V by 3 bases and J by 8 bases, and 10 bases separated the two germline ends. This CDR3 has 12 amino acids. Germline V lookup: CDR1 MGHRA, CDR2 YSYEKL. The CDR3: CASSHDATEAFF. The CDR3 DNA follows: TGCGCCAGCAGCCATGACGCGACGGAAGCTTTCTTT.

Turning to this clonotype: This may be a read error: a much more frequent sequence differs by one nucleotide. The rearrangement joins TRBV2 to TRBJ1-2; D call uncertain. The germline CDR1 and CDR2 sequences are SNHLY and FYNNEI. The CDR3 loop spans 13 amino acids. The CDR3 protein is CASPSPGNYGYPF. The CDR3 DNA is TGTGCCAGCCCCTCCCCTGGAAACTATGGCTACCCCTTC. Together with reference TRBV2 and TRBJ1-2, the CDR3 gives the full variable domain: EPEVTQTPSHQVTQMGQEVILRCVPISNHLYFYWYRQILGQKVEFLVSFYNNEISEKSEIFDDQFSVERPDGSNFTLKIRSTKLEDSAMYFCASPSPGNYGYPFGSGTRLTVV.

Ten or more counts support this clonotype. The chain is built from TRBV4-1 and TRBJ1-1; perhaps TRBD1 as D (6 bases). Trimming took 4 bases from V and 3 from J, leaving 15 bases between them. Germline V gives CDR1 MGHRA, CDR2 YSYEKL. The CDR3 contains 15 residues. CDR3 protein: CASSRLTGSDTEAFF. In nucleotides, the CDR3 is TGCGCCAGCAGCCGCCTAACAGGGTCCGACACTGAAGCTTTCTTT.

At least ten counts were recorded for this clonotype. This chain uses TRBV28 with TRBJ2-3, with D unclear. The V end lost 8 bases, the J end lost 3 bases, and 6 bases lay between the germline ends. The CDR3 totals 11 residues. The V gene's germline CDR1 is MDHEN and CDR2 SYDVKM. CDR3 sequence: CASQVTDTQYF. For the CDR3, the DNA is TGTGCCAGCCAAGTGACAGATACGCAGTATTTT.

The chain employs TRBV7-9 and TRBJ2-7; 7 nucleotides match TRBD2. The CDR3 has 15 residues. The germline gives CDR1 SEHNR, CDR2 FQNEAQ (reference sequence). V trimming: 5 bases; J trimming: 0 bases; junction bases outside the gene matches: 7. Here the CDR3 reads CASSRPPSGSYEQYF. CDR3 in DNA: TGTGCCAGCAGCCGTCCTCCTAGCGGCTCCTACGAGCAGTACTTC.

To note about this clonotype: A much larger clone is a single base away; this may be a read error. The chain carries TRBV5-5 and TRBJ2-3; 8 bases map to TRBD1. This CDR3 contains 18 residues. The trim removed 0 bases at V and 2 bases at J, leaving 11 bases unmatched. CDR1 is SGHKS, CDR2 YYEKEE, per germline (reference sequence). For the CDR3, the DNA is TGTGCCAGCAGCTTGGTCTACACCGGGACAGGAGTCACAGATACGCAGTATTTT. Translated: CASSLVYTGTGVTDTQYF.

In its sample, this clonotype was seen a few times. This chain uses TRBV24-1 with TRBJ2-3; possibly TRBD1 or TRBD2 for D (5 bases each). The germline V gene has CDR1 KGHDR and CDR2 SFDVKD. The CDR3 has 17 residues. V was cut by 4 bases and J by 2 bases, with 18 bases left in between. CDR3 sequence (DNA): TGTGCCACCAGTGACTCCACCGGGGCGAGGATCACAGATACGCAGTATTTT. Its translation is CATSDSTGARITDTQYF.

This clonotype was observed a few times. J is TRBJ2-7 and V is TRBV27, with 7 positions matching TRBD2. CDR1 MNHEY and CDR2 SMNVEV come from the germline V gene (reference sequence). The CDR3 has 13 residues. V was clipped by 5 bases and J by 9 bases; unmatched bases: 10. The CDR3 bases are TGTGCCAGCAGTCCGCAATTTGGGGGGGGGCAGTACTTC. The encoded protein is CASSPQFGGGQYF.